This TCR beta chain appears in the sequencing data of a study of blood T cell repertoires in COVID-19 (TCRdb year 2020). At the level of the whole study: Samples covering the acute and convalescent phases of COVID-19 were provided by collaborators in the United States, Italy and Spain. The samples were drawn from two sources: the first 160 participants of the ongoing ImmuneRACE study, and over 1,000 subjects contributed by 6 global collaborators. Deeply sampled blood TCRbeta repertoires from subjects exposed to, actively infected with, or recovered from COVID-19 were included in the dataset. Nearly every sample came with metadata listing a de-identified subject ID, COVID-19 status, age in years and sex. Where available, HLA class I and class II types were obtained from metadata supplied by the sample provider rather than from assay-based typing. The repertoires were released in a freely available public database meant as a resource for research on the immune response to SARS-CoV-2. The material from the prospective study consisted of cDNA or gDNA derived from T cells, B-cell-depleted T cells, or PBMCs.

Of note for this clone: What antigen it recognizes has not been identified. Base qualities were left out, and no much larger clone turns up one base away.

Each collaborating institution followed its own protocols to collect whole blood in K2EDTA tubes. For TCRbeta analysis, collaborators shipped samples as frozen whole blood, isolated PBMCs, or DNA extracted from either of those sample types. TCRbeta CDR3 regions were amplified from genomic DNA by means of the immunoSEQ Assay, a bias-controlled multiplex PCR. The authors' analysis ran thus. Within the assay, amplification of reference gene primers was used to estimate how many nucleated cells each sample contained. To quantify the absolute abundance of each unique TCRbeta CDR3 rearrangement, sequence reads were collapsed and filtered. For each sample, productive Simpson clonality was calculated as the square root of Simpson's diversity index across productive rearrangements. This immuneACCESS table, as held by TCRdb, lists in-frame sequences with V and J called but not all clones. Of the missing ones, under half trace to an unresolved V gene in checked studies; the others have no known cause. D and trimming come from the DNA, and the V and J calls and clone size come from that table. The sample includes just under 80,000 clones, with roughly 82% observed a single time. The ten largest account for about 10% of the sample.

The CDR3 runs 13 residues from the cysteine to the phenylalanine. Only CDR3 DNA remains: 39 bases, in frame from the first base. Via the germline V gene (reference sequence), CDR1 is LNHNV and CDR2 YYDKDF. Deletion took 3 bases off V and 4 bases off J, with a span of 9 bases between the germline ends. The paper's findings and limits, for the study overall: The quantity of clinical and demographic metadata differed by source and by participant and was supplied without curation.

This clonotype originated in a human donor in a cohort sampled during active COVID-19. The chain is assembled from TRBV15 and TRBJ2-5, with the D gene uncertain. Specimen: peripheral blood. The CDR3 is CATSSNSPETQYF. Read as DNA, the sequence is TGTGCCACCAGCAGCAATTCCCCAGAGACCCAGTACTTC. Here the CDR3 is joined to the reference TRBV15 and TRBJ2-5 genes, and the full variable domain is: DAMVIQNPRYQVTQFGKPVTLSCSQTLNHNVMYWYQQKSSQAPKLLFHYYDKDFNNEADTPDNFQSRRPNTSFCFLDIRSPGLGDTAMYLCATSSNSPETQYFGPGTRLLVL.